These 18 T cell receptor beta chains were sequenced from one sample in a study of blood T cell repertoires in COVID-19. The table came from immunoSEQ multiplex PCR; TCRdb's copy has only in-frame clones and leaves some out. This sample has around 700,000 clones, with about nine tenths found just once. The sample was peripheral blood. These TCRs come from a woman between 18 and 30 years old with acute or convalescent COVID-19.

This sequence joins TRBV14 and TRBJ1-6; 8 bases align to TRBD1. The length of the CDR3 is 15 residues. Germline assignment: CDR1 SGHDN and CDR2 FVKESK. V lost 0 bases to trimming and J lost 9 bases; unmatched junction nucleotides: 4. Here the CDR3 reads CASSQDWDRRSPLHF. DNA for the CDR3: TGTGCCAGCAGCCAAGATTGGGACAGGCGTTCACCCCTCCACTTT.

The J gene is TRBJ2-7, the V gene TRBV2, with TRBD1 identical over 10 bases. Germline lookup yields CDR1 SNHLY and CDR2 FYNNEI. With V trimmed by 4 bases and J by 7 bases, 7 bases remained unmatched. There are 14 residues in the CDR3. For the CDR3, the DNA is TGTGCCAGCAGTGCCGGGACAGGGGTGTATGAGCAGTACTTC. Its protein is CASSAGTGVYEQYF.

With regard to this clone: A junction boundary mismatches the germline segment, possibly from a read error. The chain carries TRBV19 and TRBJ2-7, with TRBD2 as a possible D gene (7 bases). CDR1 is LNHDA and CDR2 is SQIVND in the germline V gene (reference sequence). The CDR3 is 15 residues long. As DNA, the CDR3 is TGTGCCAGTAGTATTGGAGGGGGGGGCTCCGACGAGCAGTACTTC. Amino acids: CASSIGGGGSDEQYF.

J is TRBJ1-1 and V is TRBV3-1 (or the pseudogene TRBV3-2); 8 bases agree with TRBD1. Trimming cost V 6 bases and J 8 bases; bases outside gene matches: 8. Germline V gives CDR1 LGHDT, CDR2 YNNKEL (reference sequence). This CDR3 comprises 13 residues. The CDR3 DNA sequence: TGTGCCAGCAGTTCATTACAGGGGGACGAAGCTTTCTTT. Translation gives CASSSLQGDEAFF.

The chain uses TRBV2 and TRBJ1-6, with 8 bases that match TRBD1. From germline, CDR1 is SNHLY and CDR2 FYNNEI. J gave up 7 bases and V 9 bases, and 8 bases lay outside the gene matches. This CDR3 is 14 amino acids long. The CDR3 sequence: CAREGQGPNSPLHF. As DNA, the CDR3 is TGTGCCAGGGAAGGACAGGGTCCGAATTCACCCCTCCACTTT.

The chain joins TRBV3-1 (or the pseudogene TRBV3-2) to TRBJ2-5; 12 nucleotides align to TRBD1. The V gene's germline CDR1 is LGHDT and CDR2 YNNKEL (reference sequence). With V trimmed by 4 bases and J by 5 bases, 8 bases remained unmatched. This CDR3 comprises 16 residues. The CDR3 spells CASSPRDRGREETQYF. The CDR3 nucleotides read TGTGCCAGCAGCCCTAGGGACAGGGGGCGCGAGGAGACCCAGTACTTC.

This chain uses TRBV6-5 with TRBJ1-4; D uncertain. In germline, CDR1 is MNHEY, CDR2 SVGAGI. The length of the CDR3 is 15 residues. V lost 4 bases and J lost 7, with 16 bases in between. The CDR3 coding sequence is TGTGCCAGCAGTTCCCGAGACACCTTGGCTGAAAAACTGTTTTTT. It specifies CASSSRDTLAEKLFF.

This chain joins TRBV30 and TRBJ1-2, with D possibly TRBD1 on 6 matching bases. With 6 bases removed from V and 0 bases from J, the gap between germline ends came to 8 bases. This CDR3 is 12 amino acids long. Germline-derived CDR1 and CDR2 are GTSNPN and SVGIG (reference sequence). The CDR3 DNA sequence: TGTGCCTGTGGACAGTCTAACTATGGCTACACCTTC. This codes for CACGQSNYGYTF.

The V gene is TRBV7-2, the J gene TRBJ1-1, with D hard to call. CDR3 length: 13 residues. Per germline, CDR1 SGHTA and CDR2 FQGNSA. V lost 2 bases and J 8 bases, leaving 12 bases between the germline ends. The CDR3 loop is CASSLNFQAEAFF. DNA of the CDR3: TGTGCCAGCAGCTTAAATTTTCAGGCAGAAGCTTTCTTT.

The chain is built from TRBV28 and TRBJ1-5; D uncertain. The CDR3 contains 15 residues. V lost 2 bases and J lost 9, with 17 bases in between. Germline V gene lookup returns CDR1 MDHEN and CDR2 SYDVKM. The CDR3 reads CASSLNALTERPQHF. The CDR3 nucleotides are TGTGCCAGCAGTTTAAACGCCCTTACTGAGCGGCCCCAGCATTTT.

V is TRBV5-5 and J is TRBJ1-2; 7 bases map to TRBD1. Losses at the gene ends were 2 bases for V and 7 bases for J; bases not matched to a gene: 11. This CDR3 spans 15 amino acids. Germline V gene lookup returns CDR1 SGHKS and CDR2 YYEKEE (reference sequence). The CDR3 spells CASSFTGATTSGYTF. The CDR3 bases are TGTGCCAGCAGCTTTACAGGGGCGACTACCTCTGGCTACACCTTC.

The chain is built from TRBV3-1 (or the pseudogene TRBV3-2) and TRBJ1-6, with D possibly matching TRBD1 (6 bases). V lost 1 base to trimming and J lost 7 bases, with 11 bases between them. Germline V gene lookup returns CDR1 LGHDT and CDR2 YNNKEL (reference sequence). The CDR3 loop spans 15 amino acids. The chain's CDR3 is CASSQVGQTNSPLHF. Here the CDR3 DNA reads TGTGCCAGCAGCCAAGTAGGACAGACCAATTCACCCCTCCACTTT.

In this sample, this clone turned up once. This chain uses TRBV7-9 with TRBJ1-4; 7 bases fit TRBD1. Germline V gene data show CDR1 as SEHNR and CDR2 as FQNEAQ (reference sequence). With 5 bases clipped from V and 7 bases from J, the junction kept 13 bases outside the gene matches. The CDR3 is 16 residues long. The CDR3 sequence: CASSKPVQGRREKLFF. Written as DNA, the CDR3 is TGTGCCAGCAGCAAACCCGTACAGGGGAGGCGTGAAAAACTGTTTTTT.

CDR3 nucleotide sequence: TGTGCCAGCAGCCTCGTGGGTAGCGGGGGCCTCGGCCACCCATTTGAGCAGTTCTTC. It specifies CASSLVGSGGLGHPFEQFF. V and J are TRBV14 and TRBJ2-1; 9 bases align to TRBD2. The J segment lost 9 bases and the V segment lost 4 bases, leaving 22 bases of the junction unmatched. From germline, CDR1 is SGHDN and CDR2 FVKESK. CDR3 length equals 19 residues. Full variable domain (remainder filled in from reference TRBV14 and TRBJ2-1): EAGVTQFPSHSVIEKGQTVTLRCDPISGHDNLYWYRRVMGKEIKFLLHFVKESKQDESGMPNNRFLAERTGGTYSTLKVQPAELEDSGVYFCASSLVGSGGLGHPFEQFFGPGTRLTVL.

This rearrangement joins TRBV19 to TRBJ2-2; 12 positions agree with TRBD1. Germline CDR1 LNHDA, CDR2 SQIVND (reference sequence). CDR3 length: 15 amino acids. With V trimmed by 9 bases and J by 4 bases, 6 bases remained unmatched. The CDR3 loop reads CASRGTGGSTGELFF. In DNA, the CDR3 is TGTGCCAGCCGAGGGACAGGGGGCTCCACCGGGGAGCTGTTTTTT.

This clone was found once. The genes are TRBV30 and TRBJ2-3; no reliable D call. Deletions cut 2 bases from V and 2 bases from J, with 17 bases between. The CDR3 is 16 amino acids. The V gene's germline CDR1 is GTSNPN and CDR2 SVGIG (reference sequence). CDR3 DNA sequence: TGTGCCTGGAGTCTCTGGATGGGCAGGAACACAGATACGCAGTATTTT. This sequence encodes CAWSLWMGRNTDTQYF. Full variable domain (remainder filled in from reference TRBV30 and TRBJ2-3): SQTIHQWPATLVQPVGSPLSLECTVEGTSNPNLYWYRQAAGRGLQLLFYSVGIGQISSEVPQNLSASRPQDRQFILSSKKLLLSDSGFYLCAWSLWMGRNTDTQYFGPGTRLTVL.

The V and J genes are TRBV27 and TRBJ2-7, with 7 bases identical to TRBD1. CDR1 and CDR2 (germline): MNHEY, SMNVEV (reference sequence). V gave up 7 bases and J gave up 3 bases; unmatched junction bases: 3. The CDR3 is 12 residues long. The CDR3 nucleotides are TGTGCCAGCATGGGACAGAACTACGAGCAGTACTTC. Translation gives CASMGQNYEQYF.

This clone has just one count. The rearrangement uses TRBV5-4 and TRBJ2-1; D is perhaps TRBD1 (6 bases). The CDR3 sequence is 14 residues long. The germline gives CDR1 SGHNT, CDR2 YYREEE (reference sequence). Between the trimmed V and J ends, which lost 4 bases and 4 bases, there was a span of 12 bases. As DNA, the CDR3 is TGTGCCAGCAGCCGATGGACAGAGTACAATGAGCAGTTCTTC. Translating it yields CASSRWTEYNEQFF.